Sequencing of this T cell receptor (beta chain) was carried out in a study of control samples from healthy donors and cancer patients (dated by TCRdb to about 2020). In the case of this clone: Its specific antigen is unknown. No base quality values were provided; no much bigger clone lies one nucleotide off.

Taken from cysteine to phenylalanine, the CDR3 has 14 residues. Only the CDR3 part of the read is kept: 42 bases, read in frame from the first base. CDR1 and CDR2 were assigned from the germline V gene (reference sequence) as DFQATT and SNEGSKA. Relative to germline, V is 3 bases shorter and J is 6 bases shorter, with 15 bases between their ends. The library relied on the immunoSEQ multiplex PCR assay. TCRdb holds this immuneACCESS table with in-frame rearrangements only. Some clones are missing; in checked studies, unresolved V genes explain under half, and the rest has no known cause. For this sample there are some 100,000 clones; less than 95% appear just once. More than 3.5% of the sample is held by the ten biggest clonotypes.

The source of this sequence is a human donor in good health. The donor label of this sample is uncertain. Sample: blood. The chain is assembled from TRBV20-1 and TRBJ1-5; TRBD1 might be the D gene, on 6 matching bases. The CDR3 has the sequence CSASQARGSQPQHF. The bases read TGCAGTGCTAGTCAGGCCAGGGGAAGTCAGCCCCAGCATTTT.